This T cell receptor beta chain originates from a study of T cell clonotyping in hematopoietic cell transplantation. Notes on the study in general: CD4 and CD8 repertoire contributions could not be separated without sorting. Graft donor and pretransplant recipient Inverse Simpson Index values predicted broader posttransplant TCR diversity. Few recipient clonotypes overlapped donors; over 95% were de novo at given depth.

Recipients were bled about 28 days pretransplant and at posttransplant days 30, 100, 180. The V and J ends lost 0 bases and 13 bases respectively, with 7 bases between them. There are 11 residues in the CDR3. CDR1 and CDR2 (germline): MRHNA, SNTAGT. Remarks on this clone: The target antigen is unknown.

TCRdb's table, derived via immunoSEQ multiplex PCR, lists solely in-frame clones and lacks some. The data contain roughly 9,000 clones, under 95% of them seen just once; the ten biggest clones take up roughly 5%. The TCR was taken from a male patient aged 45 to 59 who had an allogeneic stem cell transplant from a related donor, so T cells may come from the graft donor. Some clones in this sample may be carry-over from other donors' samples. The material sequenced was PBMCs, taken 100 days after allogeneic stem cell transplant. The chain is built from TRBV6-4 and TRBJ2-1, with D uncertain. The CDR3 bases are TGTGCCAGCAGTGACTCGGTCGAACAGTTCTTC. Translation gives CASSDSVEQFF.